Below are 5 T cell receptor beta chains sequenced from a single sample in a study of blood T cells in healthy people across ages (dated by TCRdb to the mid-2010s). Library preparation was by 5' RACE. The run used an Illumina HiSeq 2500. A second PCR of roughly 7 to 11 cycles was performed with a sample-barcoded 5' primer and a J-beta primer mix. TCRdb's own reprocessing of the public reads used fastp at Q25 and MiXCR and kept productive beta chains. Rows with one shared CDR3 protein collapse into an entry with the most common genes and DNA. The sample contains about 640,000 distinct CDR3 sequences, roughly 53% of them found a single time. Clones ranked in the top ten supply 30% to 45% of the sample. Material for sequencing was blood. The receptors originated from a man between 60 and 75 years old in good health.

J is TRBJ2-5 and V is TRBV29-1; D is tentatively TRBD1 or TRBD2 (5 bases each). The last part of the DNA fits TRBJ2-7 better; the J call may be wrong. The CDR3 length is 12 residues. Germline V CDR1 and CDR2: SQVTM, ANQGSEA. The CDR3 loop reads CSAALGAGEQYF. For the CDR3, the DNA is TGCAGCGCGGCCCTTGGGGCGGGCGAGCAGTACTTC.

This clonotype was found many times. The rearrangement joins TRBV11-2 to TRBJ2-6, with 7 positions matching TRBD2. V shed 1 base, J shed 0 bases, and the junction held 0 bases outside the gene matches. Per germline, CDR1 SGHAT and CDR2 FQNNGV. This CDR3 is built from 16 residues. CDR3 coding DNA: TGTGCCAGCAGCTTAGGGGGGGGCTCTGGGGCCAACGTCCTGACTTTC. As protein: CASSLGGGSGANVLTF.

CDR3 in DNA: TGTGCCAGCAGCCCCCTCGAGGGTGAGCAGTTCTTC. It codes for CASSPLEGEQFF. V and J are TRBV12-3 or TRBV12-4 and TRBJ2-1; a weak D match, TRBD2 (5 bases). V lost 6 bases to trimming and J lost 9 bases, with 12 bases between them. This CDR3 is built from 12 residues.

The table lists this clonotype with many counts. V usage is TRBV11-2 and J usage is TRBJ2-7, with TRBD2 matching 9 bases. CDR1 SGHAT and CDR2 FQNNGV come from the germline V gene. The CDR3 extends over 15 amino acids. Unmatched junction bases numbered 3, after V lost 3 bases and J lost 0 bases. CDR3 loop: CASSFSGGSSYEQYF. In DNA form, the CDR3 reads TGTGCCAGCAGCTTTAGCGGGGGAAGCTCCTACGAGCAGTACTTC.

The CDR3 protein is CASTSRTGGYTF. DNA for the CDR3: TGTGCCAGCACCTCGAGGACAGGGGGCTACACCTTC. This chain links TRBV28 with TRBJ1-2; 8 bases are a match to TRBD1. The CDR3 sequence is 12 residues long. Germline V gene data show CDR1 as MDHEN and CDR2 as SYDVKM. The V segment lost 7 bases and the J segment 8 bases; nucleotides outside the gene matches: 6.